A single sample gave rise to the 31 T cell receptor beta chains below, sequenced in a study of breast tumors, draining lymph nodes, adjacent tissues. TCRdb ran MiXCR on the multiplex PCR reads and lists one entry per CDR3 protein. This table holds around 15,000 distinct CDR3 sequences, 52% found once. The sequencing sample was made of tumor-adjacent breast tissue. Every receptor here comes from a female donor with breast cancer. Some clones in this sample may be carry-over from other donors' samples.

This clonotype was seen at least ten times. A much more abundant neighbour one base away suggests this may be a read error. The rearrangement uses TRBV10-3 and TRBJ1-2, with TRBD1 as a possible D gene (6 bases). The germline CDR1 and CDR2 sequences are ENHRY and SYGVKD. This CDR3 spans 13 amino acids. CDR3 protein: CAISNDRNYGCTF. The CDR3 DNA reads TGTGCCATCAGCAATGACAGGAACTATGGCTGCACCTTC.

The rearrangement uses TRBV19 and TRBJ1-5, with 7 bases matching TRBD1. The V segment lost 2 bases and the J segment 1 base; nucleotides outside the gene matches: 8. The V gene's germline CDR1 is LNHDA and CDR2 SQIVND (reference sequence). This CDR3 region has 17 residues. CDR3 bases: TGTGCCAGTAGTATATCTTTGTTGGGACAGAGCAATCAGCCCCAGCATTTT. It translates to CASSISLLGQSNQPQHF.

The chain joins TRBV29-1 to TRBJ1-6; 9 bases line up with TRBD1. This CDR3 spans 13 amino acids. The junction had 10 bases not matched to a gene; V was cut back by 7 bases and J by 12 bases. Germline-derived CDR1 and CDR2 are SQVTM and ANQGSEA. The CDR3 sequence: CSARQGGDLPLHF. The CDR3 DNA sequence: TGCAGCGCCCGACAGGGGGGGGATCTACCCCTCCACTTT.

For this clonotype: The CDR3 does not close with the conserved phenylalanine or tryptophan, likely indicating a read error. No DNA is shown, since the ends of the CDR3 on it are uncertain; the CDR3 is the one TCRdb lists. V usage is TRBV2 and J usage is TRBJ1-2. The length of the CDR3 is 13 amino acids, counting both ends. The germline CDR1 and CDR2 sequences are SNHLY and FYNNEI. This chain's CDR3 is CASSTAGGVGQPL.

Concerning this clonotype: One end of the junction varies from germline; a read error may be responsible. This chain uses TRBV20-1 with TRBJ2-1; D is ambiguous. This CDR3 comprises 12 residues. Germline V gives CDR1 DFQATT, CDR2 SNEGSKA (reference sequence). The CDR3 here is CSARYVGGEPFF. The CDR3 coding sequence is TGCAGTGCTAGATACGTAGGTGGTGAGCCGTTCTTC.

The chain is built from TRBV3-2 and TRBJ2-6; whether TRBD1, the table's D call, matches the DNA was not checked. TRBV3-2 has pseudogene status. CDR3 length: 16 amino acids. This chain's CDR3 is CASSQEGGPGANVLTF. DNA of the CDR3: TGTGCCAGCAGCCAAGAAGGGGGTCCTGGGGCCAACGTCCTGACTTTC.

This clonotype has ten or more counts. The rearrangement joins TRBV6-5 to TRBJ2-7, with TRBD2 as a possible D gene (6 bases). The V and J ends lost 6 bases and 0 bases respectively, with 12 bases between them. CDR1 is MNHEY, CDR2 SVGAGI, per germline. This CDR3 comprises 14 residues. CDR3 nucleotides: TGTGCCAGCAGAACTCTGGGGGGCTCCTACGAGCAGTACTTC. Its protein product is CASRTLGGSYEQYF.

This clonotype was detected ten times or more. The chain combines TRBV19 with TRBJ2-5; 9 positions agree with TRBD2. Germline V gene data show CDR1 as LNHDA and CDR2 as SQIVND (reference sequence). This CDR3 has 13 residues. The trim removed 5 bases at V and 5 bases at J, leaving 3 bases unmatched. The CDR3 spells CASSPGLAETQYF. The CDR3 DNA follows: TGTGCCAGTAGTCCCGGACTAGCGGAGACCCAGTACTTC.

This clonotype was counted ten times or more. V is TRBV6-2 or TRBV6-3 and J is TRBJ2-7; D remains unclear. This CDR3 comprises 14 residues. Germline V gene data show CDR1 as MNHEY and CDR2 as SVGEGT. The V end was cut by 5 bases, the J end by 5 bases, with 16 bases between. The CDR3 sequence is CASSHLGPSNEQYF. CDR3 bases: TGTGCCAGCAGTCACCTTGGGCCGTCAAACGAGCAGTACTTC.

V usage is TRBV19 and J usage is TRBJ1-1; TRBD1 is a possible D gene (5 bases). CDR3 length: 14 residues. Between the trimmed V and J ends, which lost 1 base and 5 bases, there was a span of 11 bases. Germline V CDR1 and CDR2: LNHDA, SQIVND (reference sequence). The CDR3 reads CASSIGQGGTEAFF. The CDR3 bases are TGTGCCAGTAGTATAGGGCAGGGTGGAACTGAAGCTTTCTTT.

This clonotype was seen many times. The chain combines TRBV20-1 with TRBJ2-1, with 9 bases identical to TRBD1. Per germline, CDR1 DFQATT and CDR2 SNEGSKA (reference sequence). The V segment lost 0 bases and the J segment 6 bases; nucleotides outside the gene matches: 9. The CDR3 runs to 16 residues. The CDR3 loop is CSARDFAGQGINEQFF. DNA of the CDR3: TGCAGTGCTAGAGACTTTGCGGGACAGGGCATCAATGAGCAGTTCTTC.

The chain carries TRBV7-9 and TRBJ2-1; the D gene is possibly TRBD2 (5 bases). Germline V CDR1 and CDR2: SEHNR, FQNEAQ (reference sequence). Trimming took off 5 bases at V and 8 bases at J, with 22 bases between the two ends. The CDR3 consists of 16 residues. CDR3 DNA: TGTGCCAGCAGCCGAGGAGGCGCCACCAGAGGCCATGAGCAGTTCTTC. Translating gives CASSRGGATRGHEQFF.

On this clonotype: One base away lies a much larger clone, so this may be a sequencing read error. The CDR3 region has the DNA TGTGCCAGCAGCTCATCCGGGACTAGCGGTTTAACAGCTACGCAGTATTTT. As protein: CASSSSGTSGLTATQYF. This chain connects TRBV9 to TRBJ2-3, with 11 nucleotides matching TRBD2. Germline CDR1 and CDR2: SGDLS and YYNGEE. The CDR3 is 17 residues long.

The chain has TRBV7-2 and TRBJ2-5, with TRBD2 identical over 14 bases. The germline CDR1 and CDR2 sequences are SGHTA and FQGNSA. The J segment lost 5 bases and the V segment lost 5 bases, leaving 7 bases of the junction unmatched. The CDR3 runs to 16 residues. CDR3 coding DNA: TGTGCCAGCAGCCTGACTAGCGGGAGGGCCATGGAGACCCAGTACTTC. It codes for CASSLTSGRAMETQYF.

This clonotype has ten or more counts. The chain combines TRBV19 with TRBJ2-3; the D gene is possibly TRBD2 (6 bases). V was cut by 8 bases and J by 2 bases, with 14 bases left in between. CDR1 and CDR2 (germline): LNHDA, SQIVND (reference sequence). This CDR3 is built from 14 residues. In DNA form, the CDR3 reads TGTGCCAGTTCCGTCGCGGGATTCACAGATACGCAGTATTTT. Protein: CASSVAGFTDTQYF.

This rearrangement joins TRBV7-3 to TRBJ2-2, with 10 bases matching TRBD1. There are 16 residues in the CDR3. Germline assignment: CDR1 SGHTA and CDR2 FQGTGA. The V and J ends lost 5 bases and 6 bases, in that order; junction bases with no gene match: 9. The CDR3, as DNA: TGTGCCAGCAGCCCCACGGGACAGGGGATAGCCGGGGAGCTGTTTTTT. It translates to CASSPTGQGIAGELFF.

The J gene is TRBJ2-1, the V gene TRBV7-6; TRBD2 matches 10 bases. Trimming took 5 bases from V and 6 from J; bases not matched to a gene: 7. Germline V gene data show CDR1 as SGHVS and CDR2 as FNYEAQ. The CDR3 totals 15 residues. CDR3 sequence: CASSLLAGAVNEQFF. The DNA of the CDR3 is TGTGCCAGCAGCCTCCTAGCGGGAGCTGTCAATGAGCAGTTCTTC.

As concerns this clonotype: A read error may account for a junction end that differs from germline. CDR3 in DNA: TGCGCCAGCAGTCGTGGGGCAGCCTACACCGGGGAGCTGGTTTTT. As protein: CASSRGAAYTGELVF. The gene calls are TRBV6-5 and TRBJ2-2, with D perhaps TRBD1 or TRBD2 (5 bases each). The CDR3 is 15 residues long. Germline V gene sequence: CDR1 MNHEY, CDR2 SVGAGI.

The chain is built from TRBV11-3 and TRBJ2-5; 8 positions agree with TRBD1. Looked up from germline, CDR1 is SGHNT and CDR2 is YENEEA. The trim removed 5 bases at V and 3 bases at J, leaving 5 bases unmatched. The CDR3 is 14 residues long. DNA for the CDR3: TGTGCCAGCAGCCCCGGACAGGGTAAAGAGACCCAGTACTTC. Amino acids: CASSPGQGKETQYF.

The V call is TRBV29-1, the J call TRBJ1-2; no definite D call. Looked up from germline, CDR1 is SQVTM and CDR2 is ANQGSEA. V was trimmed by 6 bases and J by 4 bases, leaving 9 bases between them. The CDR3 consists of 11 residues. As DNA, the CDR3 is TGCAGCGTGAGAGACACCTATGGCTACACCTTC. Translating gives CSVRDTYGYTF.

Many counts were recorded for this clonotype. The junction differs from germline at one of its ends, possibly a read error. This chain connects TRBV2 to TRBJ2-1; the D gene is possibly TRBD1 (6 bases). This CDR3 has 13 amino acids. CDR1 SNHLY and CDR2 FYNNEI come from the germline V gene. CDR3 coding DNA: TGTGCCGGCAGGGGCAGGGGTTACAATGAGCAGTTCTTC. Translating it yields CAGRGRGYNEQFF.

This clonotype appeared many times. The J gene is TRBJ2-5, the V gene TRBV3-1; TRBD1 is a possible D gene (6 bases). V was cut by 4 bases and J by 4 bases, with 16 bases left in between. Germline V CDR1 and CDR2: LGHDT, YNNKEL (reference sequence). The CDR3 runs 15 residues. The chain's CDR3 is CASSPRQGQRETQYF. CDR3 in DNA: TGTGCCAGCAGCCCAAGGCAGGGGCAGAGAGAGACCCAGTACTTC.

The J gene is TRBJ2-7, the V gene TRBV7-9, with 10 positions matching TRBD2. This CDR3 contains 16 residues. Germline CDR1 and CDR2: SEHNR and FQNEAQ (reference sequence). V dropped 3 bases and J dropped 2; count of bases not matched to a gene: 7. In nucleotides, the CDR3 is TGTGCCAGCAGCTTTGGACTAGCGGAGTCGACCTACGAGCAGTACTTC. Its translation: CASSFGLAESTYEQYF.

This CDR3 reads CATLTGGVGGYTF. The CDR3 region has the DNA TGTGCCACCTTAACAGGAGGGGTTGGTGGCTACACCTTC. The rearrangement links TRBV19 to TRBJ1-2; weak D call: TRBD1 (5 bases). The CDR3 extends over 13 amino acids. The V end lost 10 bases, the J end lost 7 bases, and 19 bases lay between the germline ends. Germline CDR1 and CDR2: LNHDA and SQIVND (reference sequence).

For this clonotype: The germline gene is not matched at one end of the junction; a read error may be the cause. V usage is TRBV2 and J usage is TRBJ2-4; 12 bases match TRBD2. Germline V gene data show CDR1 as SNHLY and CDR2 as FYNNEI. The CDR3 sequence is 18 residues long. This CDR3 is CASRLTSGSSKAKNIHYF. As DNA, the CDR3 is TGTGCCAGCAGACTGACTAGCGGGAGTTCGAAGGCCAAAAACATTCACTACTTC.

This clonotype has at least ten counts. A much larger clone sits a single nucleotide away, making a read error possible. The chain has TRBV5-5 and TRBJ2-1; 7 nucleotides match TRBD1. Germline V gene sequence: CDR1 SGHKS, CDR2 YYEKEE (reference sequence). The CDR3 is 15 residues long. The ends lost 4 bases at V and 0 bases at J; junction bases unmatched: 4. The CDR3 here is CASSPTGPSYNEQFF. The DNA for the CDR3 is TGTGCCAGCAGCCCGACAGGGCCCTCCTACAATGAGCAGTTCTTC.

This clonotype showed up many times. A read error may be the cause here, since a much bigger clone is one base away. The chain is built from TRBV12-5 and TRBJ2-7; possibly TRBD1 for D (5 bases). The V and J ends lost 3 bases and 3 bases respectively, with 15 bases between them. The CDR3 has 15 residues. The germline V gene has CDR1 LGHNT and CDR2 FRNRAP. The CDR3 DNA reads as TGTGCTAGTGGTTTCGACAGCACAATCAGCTACGAGCAGTACTTC. Residues: CASGFDSTISYEQYF.

Of note for this clonotype: The junction departs from the called germline gene at one end, perhaps through a read error. CDR3: CGASLGNTEAFF. The CDR3 DNA sequence: TGCGGTGCTAGTCTGGGGAACACTGAAGCTTTCTTT. The chain employs TRBV20-1 and TRBJ1-1; D is undetermined. The CDR3 consists of 12 residues. Germline loops: CDR1 DFQATT, CDR2 SNEGSKA (reference sequence).

Concerning this clonotype: At one boundary the junction diverges from the germline segment, which might be a read error. The chain combines TRBV9 with TRBJ2-2; 7 bases map to TRBD2. CDR1 is SGDLS, CDR2 YYNGEE, per germline. This CDR3 is built from 12 residues. The CDR3 coding sequence is TGTGCCAGCAGCGTAGTGAGCGGGGAGCTGCTTTTT. Translating it yields CASSVVSGELLF.

This clonotype has more than one count but fewer than ten. This sequence joins TRBV6-2 or TRBV6-3 and TRBJ1-1; TRBD1 is a possible D gene (6 bases). Germline V gives CDR1 MNHEY, CDR2 SVGEGT. There are 15 residues in the CDR3. Trimming pared 7 bases from V and 2 bases from J, leaving 17 bases between. This CDR3 is CASNNNQDSNTEAFF. The CDR3 nucleotides read TGTGCCAGCAATAACAACCAGGACAGTAACACTGAAGCTTTCTTT.

This rearrangement joins TRBV7-2 to TRBJ2-1; D is unresolved. Between the trimmed V and J ends, which lost 1 base and 4 bases, there was a span of 8 bases. This CDR3 is built from 14 residues. The germline CDR1 and CDR2 sequences are SGHTA and FQGNSA. CDR3: CASSLETLYNEQFF. The DNA of the CDR3 is TGTGCCAGCAGCTTAGAAACCCTTTACAATGAGCAGTTCTTC.